This TCR beta chain originates from a study of blood T cell repertoires in COVID-19. Study as a whole: T cells, B-cell-depleted T cells, or PBMCs provided the cDNA or gDNA that served as material.

In germline, CDR1 is SNHLY, CDR2 FYNNEI. The CDR3 extends over 14 amino acids. V shed 6 bases and J shed 6 bases, with 16 bases lying between them. Repertoires were generated with immunoSEQ multiplex PCR, while TCRdb's copy carries only in-frame clones and drops some. The repertoire holds almost 50,000 clones, with around 80% as singletons. Sequenced sample: peripheral blood. This sequence was found in a man in his sixties or seventies with acute or convalescent COVID-19. This chain uses TRBV2 with TRBJ2-3; D is perhaps TRBD1 (6 bases). CDR3 region: CASRGALTVDTQYF. The CDR3 bases are TGTGCCAGCAGGGGGGCCCTAACGGTGGATACGCAGTATTTT.